This TCR beta chain was identified in a study of cytotoxic CD8 clonotypes in ibrutinib-treated CLL. Background on the study: The cohort had about a dozen relapsed/refractory and over 14 treatment-naive patients, some 18 IGHV unmutated. Regarding the study as a whole: Clonality increased at ibrutinib response, then returned toward baseline at progression. While tracking circulating CD8+ T-cell counts, baseline clonality exceeded that of age-matched healthy donors.

A word on this clone: Its antigen is unidentified.

Profiling relied on immunoSEQ multiplex PCR, and the TCRdb table lists in-frame clones only, not all of them. This sample has about 140,000 clones, with approximately 75% found just once. CDR1 and CDR2 (germline): SNHLY, FYNNEI. The CDR3 has 14 amino acids. Trimming pared 7 bases from V and 3 bases from J, leaving 16 bases between. As input for TCR beta libraries, about 1.9 micrograms of genomic DNA came from cryopreserved PBMCs. The sequence derives from a human donor with chronic lymphocytic leukemia. The sample was PBMCs, taken after 12 months of ibrutinib treatment. V is TRBV2 and J is TRBJ2-7, with D tentatively TRBD2 (5 bases). This CDR3 reads CASNRRGVDYEQYF. As DNA, the CDR3 is TGTGCCAGCAACAGACGGGGAGTCGACTACGAGCAGTACTTC. Combining the CDR3 with reference TRBV2 and TRBJ2-7 gives the whole variable domain EPEVTQTPSHQVTQMGQEVILRCVPISNHLYFYWYRQILGQKVEFLVSFYNNEISEKSEIFDDQFSVERPDGSNFTLKIRSTKLEDSAMYFCASNRRGVDYEQYFGPGTRLTVT.